Detailed here is one T cell receptor beta chain. Its antigen is still unknown. CDR3 length: 13 amino acids. CDR1 is MNHEY, CDR2 SVGAGI, per germline. With V trimmed by 5 bases and J by 8 bases, 4 bases remained unmatched. Data came from immunoSEQ multiplex PCR; TCRdb stores just in-frame clones and leaves some out. The table records about 120,000 clones, around 85% of them present only once. The data were obtained in a study of cytomegalovirus exposure and HLA in healthy donors. Study-wide results and caveats: In a later analysis, first-cohort TCR clusters were found to tend to co-occur in the 120 validation repertoires. Three chains linked to CMV were shown in vitro to be specific for CMV antigens.

Sequenced material: PBMCs. The V and J genes are TRBV6-5 and TRBJ1-4, with 8 bases lining up with TRBD1. This receptor was obtained from a woman in her 30s in good health and CMV-seronegative. The CDR3 DNA reads as TGTGCCAGCAGTAGGACAGGGAACGAAAAACTGTTTTTT. Translating it yields CASSRTGNEKLFF.